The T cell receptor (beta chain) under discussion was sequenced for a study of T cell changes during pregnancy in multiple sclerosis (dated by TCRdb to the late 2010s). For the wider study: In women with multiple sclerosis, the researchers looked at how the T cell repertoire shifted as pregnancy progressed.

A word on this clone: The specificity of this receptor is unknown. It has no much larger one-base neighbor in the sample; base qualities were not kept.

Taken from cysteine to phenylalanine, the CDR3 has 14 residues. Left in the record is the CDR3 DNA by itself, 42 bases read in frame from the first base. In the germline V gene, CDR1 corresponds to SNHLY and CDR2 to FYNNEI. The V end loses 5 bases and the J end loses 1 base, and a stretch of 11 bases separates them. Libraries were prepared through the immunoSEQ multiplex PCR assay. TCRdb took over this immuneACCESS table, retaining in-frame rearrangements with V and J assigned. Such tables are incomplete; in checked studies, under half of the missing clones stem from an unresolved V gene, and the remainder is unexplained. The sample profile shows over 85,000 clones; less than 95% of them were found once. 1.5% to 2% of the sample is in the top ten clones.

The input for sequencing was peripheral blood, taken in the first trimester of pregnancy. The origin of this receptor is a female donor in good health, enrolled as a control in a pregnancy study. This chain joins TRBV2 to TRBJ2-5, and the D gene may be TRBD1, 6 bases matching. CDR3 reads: CASSYDRSQETQYF. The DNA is TGTGCCAGCAGTTACGACAGGTCCCAAGAGACCCAGTACTTC. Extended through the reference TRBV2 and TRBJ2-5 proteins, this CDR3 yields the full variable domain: EPEVTQTPSHQVTQMGQEVILRCVPISNHLYFYWYRQILGQKVEFLVSFYNNEISEKSEIFDDQFSVERPDGSNFTLKIRSTKLEDSAMYFCASSYDRSQETQYFGPGTRLLVL.